The rows below give T cell receptor beta chains drawn from one sample of a study of blood T cell repertoires in COVID-19. Profiling relied on immunoSEQ multiplex PCR, and the TCRdb table lists in-frame clones only, not all of them. Counted here are roughly 180,000 clones, approximately 85% occurring once; the ten biggest clones make up approximately 7%. The material sequenced was peripheral blood. Receptors originate from a man of 80 years or more with COVID-19, enrolled during active disease. CDR3s include the opening cysteine and the closing phenylalanine or tryptophan. The D gene is left open where the match is weak. Only part of the rows carry a size: once, few, many, or a class if the clone is expanded.

D gene,J gene,V gene,clone size,CDR3 DNA,CDR3 protein
NA,TRBJ1-3,TRBV7-6,once,TGTGCCAGCAGCTTAGCAGGGGTTGGAAACACCATATATTTT,CASSLAGVGNTIYF
NA,TRBJ2-1,TRBV2,NA,TGTGCCAGCAGTCCTTACAATGAGCAGTTCTTC,CASSPYNEQFF
NA,TRBJ1-1,TRBV5-1,few,TGCGCCAGCAGCTTAGAGGGCCGGGGCACTGAAGCTTTCTTT,CASSLEGRGTEAFF
TRBD1,TRBJ1-4,TRBV6-5,NA,TGTGCCAGCTCCAGGGGGGCCGGGGAAAAACTGTTTTTT,CASSRGAGEKLFF
TRBD2,TRBJ2-7,TRBV10-3,NA,TGTGCCATCAGTGAGTCGGCTAGCGGGGGCGTAAAATACGAGCAGTACTTC,CAISESASGGVKYEQYF
TRBD1,TRBJ1-1,TRBV4-2,once,TGTGCCAGCAGCCAAGATTCCGGCGTTCGCGCAGGGGGGAACACTGAAGCTTTCTTT,CASSQDSGVRAGGNTEAFF
TRBD2,TRBJ2-3,TRBV6-2/TRBV6-3,NA,TGTGCCAGCAGTTACCTGACTAGCGGGGGAGAAGATACGCAGTATTTT,CASSYLTSGGEDTQYF
NA,TRBJ1-5,TRBV27,NA,TGTGCCAGCAGTTTATGGCCCGGGGATGAGAAGCCCCAGCATTTT,CASSLWPGDEKPQHF
TRBD1,TRBJ1-5,TRBV2,NA,TGTGCCAGCACCACACAGGGGTTGAATCAGCCCCAGCATTTT,CASTTQGLNQPQHF
NA,TRBJ1-1,TRBV13,NA,TGTGCCAGCAGTCAACAGGGCCTGAACACTGAAGCTTTCTTT,CASSQQGLNTEAFF
NA,TRBJ1-4,TRBV11-3,NA,TGTGCCAGCAGCTCCGCCCGGGTCATAGATGAAAAACTGTTTTTT,CASSSARVIDEKLFF
NA,TRBJ2-3,TRBV11-3,NA,TGTGCCAGCAGCTTAGAGGATGTGGGGGGTACGCAGTATTTT,CASSLEDVGGTQYF
NA,TRBJ1-2,TRBV2,many,TGTGCCAGCAGTTATTCTCGGGGGAACGACTATGGCTACACCTTC,CASSYSRGNDYGYTF
NA,TRBJ2-2,TRBV6-4,NA,TGTGCCAGCACCCCCCAGGGGGGAGGAACCGGGGAGCTGTTTTTT,CASTPQGGGTGELFF
TRBD1,TRBJ1-2,TRBV7-2,NA,TGTGCCAGCAGCTTCGAGGGACAGGGGGCAGGGTATGGCTACACCTTC,CASSFEGQGAGYGYTF
TRBD2,TRBJ2-5,TRBV7-2,NA,TGTGCCAGCAGCCGGACTAGCGGGGCCCAGACCCAGTACTTC,CASSRTSGAQTQYF
TRBD2,TRBJ2-2,TRBV5-1,few,TGCGCCAGCAGCGTGCGGGGGGCCTTCACCGGGGAGCTGTTTTTT,CASSVRGAFTGELFF
NA,TRBJ2-7,TRBV7-8,NA,TGTGCCAGCAGCTTAGAGGCAGGTAGGAGGGACTACGAGCAGTACTTC,CASSLEAGRRDYEQYF
NA,TRBJ1-1,TRBV29-1,NA,TGCAGCCCTGTGGGGGGGGCTTTCTTT,CSPVGGAFF
NA,TRBJ1-1,TRBV18,NA,TGTGCCAGCTCGCAGACAGGACAAGAAGCTTTCTTT,CASSQTGQEAFF
NA,TRBJ1-2,TRBV25-1,NA,TGTGCCAGCACTCCGGGCAGGGATCTGTATGGCTACACCTTC,CASTPGRDLYGYTF
NA,TRBJ1-4,TRBV24-1,few,TGTGCCACCAGTGCGGCCAGGGCAACTAATGAAAAACTGTTTTTT,CATSAARATNEKLFF
NA,TRBJ1-5,TRBV19,NA,TGTGCCAGTAGCAAGACAGAAAGCAATCAGCCCCAGCATTTT,CASSKTESNQPQHF
TRBD1,TRBJ1-2,TRBV25-1,NA,TGTGCCAGCTATACCATCGGGACAGGGAAGAATGGCTACACCTTC,CASYTIGTGKNGYTF
TRBD1,TRBJ1-4,TRBV29-1,few,TGCAGCGTTGGACAGGGTTATGAAAAACTGTTTTTT,CSVGQGYEKLFF
NA,TRBJ1-5,TRBV2,NA,TGTGCCAGCAGTGTCGCAGAACGCTCTTATCAGCCCCAGCATTTT,CASSVAERSYQPQHF
NA,TRBJ1-2,TRBV3-1/TRBV3-2,few,TGTGCCAGCAGCCAATCCCTAAACTATGGCTACACCTTC,CASSQSLNYGYTF
TRBD1,TRBJ1-2,TRBV10-3,NA,TGTGCCATCAGTGACCTGACAGGGAACTATGGCTACACCTTC,CAISDLTGNYGYTF
NA,TRBJ1-5,TRBV29-1,once,TGCAGCGTCGGGATGGTTAGCAATCAGCCCCAGCATTTT,CSVGMVSNQPQHF